The TCR beta chain described here comes from a study of shared clonotypes between healthy human individuals (dated by TCRdb to 2019 to 2021). Context from the whole study: The cohort comprised a couple of women and three men aged 18 to 49 years. For each donor, three plates each were used for CD4 naive and CD4 memory, two plates were used for CD8 naive, and one plate was used for CD8 memory. Blood TCR repertoires of a handful of healthy adults were deeply sequenced to estimate repertoire size and the extent of clonotype sharing between individuals. Different laboratories and diverse techniques were used to prepare libraries and sequence TCR repertoires, to increase sequencing depth and limit assay-specific biases. Leukapheresis yielded between about 0.85 and 10 billion PBMCs per donor. What the work shows at the level of the full study, not this receptor alone: Compared with non-shared clonotypes, clonotypes shared by all four sorted-subset donors had higher generation probabilities. The genetic and exposure-history diversity represented was limited by the small number of donors. Even with the large sequencing depth, rarefaction of the sorted-subset datasets indicated that sequencing was incomplete. Only blood was sampled, and tissue TCR repertoires likely differ from those in blood. When a handful of donors were compared, the shared fraction of clonotypes was about 5% for naive CD4, 3.5% to 4% for naive CD8, 2.3% for memory CD4, and roughly 0.43% for memory CD8. Estimated clonotype richness was generally larger for naive than for memory subsets. Based on pairwise subsampling, the degree of clonotype sharing among donors was expected to be affected by sequencing depth.

From the cysteine through the phenylalanine, the CDR3 covers 16 amino acids. Only the CDR3 part of the read is kept: 48 bases, read in frame from the first base. From a lookup of the germline V gene, CDR1 and CDR2 are SGHTS and YDEGEE. Between the V and J ends, shortened by 0 bases and 6 bases respectively, the junction contains 16 bases. The donors were healthy, HIV-negative adults with no recently reported acute infections or vaccinations. Only Caucasian adults living in Nashville, Tennessee, USA were represented among the donors. CD4+ T cells were enriched through magnetic negative selection, after which naive cells were positively selected on CD45RA and the remaining negative fraction served as the memory subset. Blood was collected by leukapheresis, and PBMCs were isolated by Ficoll-Histopaque density gradient centrifugation and then cryopreserved in liquid nitrogen vapor phase. Analytical flow cytometry was used to check the purity and quantity of each magnetically sorted T cell population. Each sorted fraction had its genomic DNA isolated and then quantified by UV absorbance on a Nanodrop 2000c.

As to this clone: Its antigen is currently not known. There are no base qualities to consult, and no much larger clone falls within one base.

TCR CDR3 regions were amplified from genomic DNA by multiplex PCR using the deep immunoSEQ assay. Extracted genomic DNA from each cell subset was spread evenly across all wells of several immunoSEQ 96-well plates, with each plate serving as a replicate. Each replicate PCR for sorted subsets received roughly 0.2 ug genomic DNA, equal to about 30,000 T cell genomes. Purified libraries were quantified with a Qubit 3.0 fluorometer, sized on a Bioanalyzer 2100, and re-quantified with the KAPA Library Quantification kit. A separate single-read 150-cycle Illumina NextSeq 550 flow cell was used to sequence each immunoSEQ 96-well plate. Concerning the study's data processing: Because the immunoSEQ output held only junctional sequences and lacked quality scores, the filtering could not match the filtering applied to full-length reads. To assign V/J genes and CDR3, sequences were annotated using PyIR, a Python wrapper for IgBLAST v1.9, with IMGT germline references. Any read was removed if the V/J assignment was weak (E-value above 1e-6), the CDR3 was missing, or the read contained stop codons, out-of-frame junctions, or ambiguous translated residues. V3J clonotypes were defined as sequences sharing the same inferred V gene, J gene, and CDR3 amino acid sequence. Percentage overlap between repertoires was computed as shared unique clonotypes divided by the size of the smaller repertoire. RTK rarefaction, the Chao1 estimator, and Recon v2.1 estimates of unobserved clonotypes were used to assess repertoire richness. OLGA was used to compute generation probabilities for all TCRbeta clonotypes that the gDNA method yielded from a handful of donors. TCRdb retrieved this table from immuneACCESS and kept in-frame rearrangements only. Not all clones are present; in checked studies, unresolved V genes account for under half, and no reason is known for the remainder. V and J calls and clone size are as listed in that table; D and trimming were resolved from the DNA. The sample profile shows millions of clones; approximately 95% of them were found once. Jointly, the top ten make up 0.39% of the sample.

Sequenced sample: naive CD4+ T cells from PBMCs. The cell subset or site label corresponds to: CD45RA+ positively selected. The sequence was obtained from a young man in good health. Some clones in this sample may be carry-over from other donors' samples. The chain employs TRBV5-8 and TRBJ2-1; the D gene is possibly TRBD1 or TRBD2, each agreeing over 6 bases. The DNA is as follows: TGTGCCAGCAGCTTGGTTACGGGGGCGGGGAGCAATGAGCAGTTCTTC. The resulting protein is CASSLVTGAGSNEQFF.